The rows below give T cell receptor beta chains drawn from one sample of a study of CD8+CD57+ T cells in acquired aplastic anemia. TCRdb re-called the reads through MiXCR, storing one row per CDR3 protein. The sample lists roughly 200,000 distinct CDR3 sequences, over 60% occurring once. Sequenced material: sorted CD4+, CD8+, or CD8+CD57+ T cells (not recorded which) from PBMCs. These TCRs come from a human donor in good health. Each CDR3 is given with its conserved first and last residue.

j_gene	v_gene	CDR3aa
TRBJ2-5	TRBV10-3	CAISGGGTIQETQYF
TRBJ2-5	TRBV29-1	CSVALAGAQVTQYF
TRBJ2-7	TRBV7-9	CASSPDKYEQYF
TRBJ2-7	TRBV7-8	CASSLGTSSYEQYF
TRBJ1-3	TRBV20-1	CSARRQARESAGDTIYF
TRBJ2-2	TRBV14	CASSKEPSGSINTGELFF
TRBJ2-7	TRBV5-1	CASSRGTPPTAYF
TRBJ1-6	TRBV5-6	CASSLAGTVYSPLHF
TRBJ2-7	TRBV10-3	CAIAGRQGSYEQYF
TRBJ2-3	TRBV7-2	CASSLVTSGSLTEADTQYF
TRBJ2-7	TRBV10-2	CASSAIYGGEPYEQYF
TRBJ2-5	TRBV7-6	CASSLGASGGWETQYF
TRBJ2-1	TRBV3-1	CASSQLAGTMVNEQFF
TRBJ1-2	TRBV6-1	CASREADSYYGYTF
TRBJ1-1	TRBV3-1	CASSPYRGAGTEAFF
TRBJ1-4	TRBV7-9	CASSETATTNEKLFF
TRBJ1-5	TRBV20-1	CSATSTDSNQPQHF
TRBJ2-3	TRBV20-1	CSARKGGTQYF
TRBJ2-1	TRBV10-3	CAISDDFGEQFF
TRBJ2-1	TRBV10-3	CAITDSTSGYNERLF
TRBJ1-4	TRBV5-1	CASSQVTGDEKLFF
TRBJ1-1	TRBV2	CASRTGALTGEAFF
TRBJ2-7	TRBV29-1	CSVVSWPTYEQYF